The 8 T cell receptor beta chains reported below all come from one sample, sequenced in a study of blood T cell repertoires in COVID-19 (dated by TCRdb to the early 2020s). The library came from the immunoSEQ multiplex PCR assay. TCRdb took this table from immuneACCESS and kept in-frame rearrangements with V and J called. Such tables lack part of the clones; where checked against another copy, unresolved V genes explain under half of the gap, and the rest is unexplained. This sample comprises roughly 200,000 clones, over 75% of them detected only once. Of the sample, about 2.8% falls within the top ten clones. Sequencing used peripheral blood. These receptors all stem from a woman older than 75 with active or convalescent COVID-19.

This clone was seen a few times. The chain carries TRBV5-6 and TRBJ1-2; no reliable D call. Germline lookup yields CDR1 SGHDT and CDR2 YYEEEE. The V and J ends lost 4 bases and 2 bases respectively, with 12 bases between them. The CDR3 has 14 residues. The CDR3 nucleotides read TGTGCCAGCAGCCGTCAGGCAGTCAACTATGGCTACACCTTC. Its protein product is CASSRQAVNYGYTF.

A remark on this clone: The same CDR3 also results from other DNA sequences found in this sample. The V call is TRBV5-1, the J call TRBJ2-5; no clear D. Trimming stripped 0 bases from V and 4 bases from J, with 4 bases between. This CDR3 spans 12 amino acids. The V gene's germline CDR1 is SGHRS and CDR2 YFSETQ. The CDR3 is CASSLAGETQYF. The CDR3 nucleotides are TGCGCCAGCAGCTTGGCGGGAGAGACCCAGTACTTC. The whole variable domain, filled in from reference TRBV5-1 and TRBJ2-5, reads KAGVTQTPRYLIKTRGQQVTLSCSPISGHRSVSWYQQTPGQGLQFLFEYFSETQRNKGNFPGRFSGRQFSNSRSEMNVSTLELGDSALYLCASSLAGETQYFGPGTRLLVL.

The V call is TRBV10-1, the J call TRBJ2-3, with 10 bases matching TRBD1. CDR3 length equals 15 residues. The junction had 4 bases not matched to a gene; V was cut back by 6 bases and J by 1 base. The germline V gene has CDR1 WNHNN and CDR2 SYGVQD (reference sequence). The CDR3 nucleotides are TGCGCCAGCAGCCTCGGGACAGGGGGCACAGATACGCAGTATTTT. Protein sequence: CASSLGTGGTDTQYF.

The chain combines TRBV28 with TRBJ1-6; no reliable D call. There are 14 residues in the CDR3. Trimming took off 5 bases at V and 7 bases at J, with 12 bases between the two ends. CDR1 is MDHEN, CDR2 SYDVKM, per germline. The CDR3 is CASSTTGGNSPLHF. DNA for the CDR3: TGTGCCAGCAGTACGACGGGAGGGAATTCACCCCTCCACTTT.

The gene calls are TRBV28 and TRBJ1-2; possibly TRBD1 for D (5 bases). Germline assignment: CDR1 MDHEN and CDR2 SYDVKM. The CDR3 runs to 12 residues. Trimming removed 7 bases from V and 8 bases from J, with 14 bases in between. The CDR3 loop reads CASTTRREGYTF. The CDR3 DNA is TGTGCCAGCACCACTCGCAGGGAAGGCTACACCTTC.

V is TRBV9 and J is TRBJ2-1, with TRBD2 as a possible D gene (7 bases). From germline, CDR1 is SGDLS and CDR2 YYNGEE. V was clipped by 0 bases and J by 5 bases, with 18 bases between them. This CDR3 contains 17 residues. The chain's CDR3 is CASSVVGGGGQNNEQFF. The CDR3, as DNA: TGTGCCAGCAGCGTAGTTGGGGGCGGGGGCCAAAACAATGAGCAGTTCTTC.

The rearrangement links TRBV24-1 to TRBJ1-4, with D maybe TRBD1 (5 bases). This CDR3 is 15 amino acids long. Germline V gene sequence: CDR1 KGHDR, CDR2 SFDVKD. Trimming removed 2 bases from V and 0 bases from J, with 6 bases in between. The CDR3 loop is CATSDSTATNEKLFF. As DNA, the CDR3 is TGTGCCACCAGTGATTCGACAGCAACTAATGAAAAACTGTTTTTT.

The chain combines TRBV3-1 (or the pseudogene TRBV3-2) with TRBJ2-7; 11 nucleotides line up with TRBD2. Trimming at V came to 2 bases and at J to 3 bases, leaving 3 bases not matched to a gene. CDR3 length equals 15 residues. Germline V gene sequence: CDR1 LGHDT, CDR2 YNNKEL (reference sequence). CDR3 sequence (DNA): TGTGCCAGCAGCCAAACTAGCGGGGGATTCTACGAGCAGTACTTC. It specifies CASSQTSGGFYEQYF.